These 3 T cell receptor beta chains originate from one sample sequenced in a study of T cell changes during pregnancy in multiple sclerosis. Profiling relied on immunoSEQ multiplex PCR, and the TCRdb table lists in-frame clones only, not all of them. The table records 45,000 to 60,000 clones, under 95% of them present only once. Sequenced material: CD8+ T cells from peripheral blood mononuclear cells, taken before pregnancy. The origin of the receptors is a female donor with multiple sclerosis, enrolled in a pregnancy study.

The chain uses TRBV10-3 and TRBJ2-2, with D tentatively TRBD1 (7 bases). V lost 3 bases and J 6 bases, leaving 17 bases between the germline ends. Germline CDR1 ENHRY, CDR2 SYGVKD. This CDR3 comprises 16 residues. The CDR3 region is CAISEGLQGRSGELFF. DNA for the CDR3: TGTGCCATCAGTGAAGGTCTACAGGGGAGGTCCGGGGAGCTGTTTTTT.

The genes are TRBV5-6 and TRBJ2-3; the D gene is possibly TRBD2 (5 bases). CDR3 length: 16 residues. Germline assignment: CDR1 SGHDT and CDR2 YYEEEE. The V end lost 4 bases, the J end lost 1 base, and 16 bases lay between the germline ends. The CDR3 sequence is CASSRLLGGGTDTQYF. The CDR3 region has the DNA TGTGCCAGCAGCAGACTACTAGGTGGAGGCACAGATACGCAGTATTTT.

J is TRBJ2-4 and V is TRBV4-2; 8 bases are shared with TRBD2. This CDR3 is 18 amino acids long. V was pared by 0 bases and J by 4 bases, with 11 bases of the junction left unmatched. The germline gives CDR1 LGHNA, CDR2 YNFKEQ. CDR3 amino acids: CASSQDRVAGTSKNIQYF. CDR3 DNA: TGTGCCAGCAGCCAAGATCGGGTAGCGGGGACCTCTAAAAACATTCAGTACTTC.